The 27 T cell receptor beta chains below were found in one sample sequenced in a study of control samples from healthy donors and cancer patients. The assay was immunoSEQ multiplex PCR, and TCRdb's table has in-frame clones only and misses some. The profile shows around 90,000 clones, approximately 87% of them singletons. The sample comprised blood. Receptors originate from a woman in her 40s in good health.

The J gene is TRBJ1-4, the V gene TRBV6-6; D is uncertain. V lost 6 bases, J lost 3 bases, and 11 bases lay in between. This CDR3 spans 14 amino acids. Germline lookup yields CDR1 MNHNY and CDR2 SVGAGI (reference sequence). Written as DNA, the CDR3 is TGTGCCAGCAGGCTAAGGACGGCTAATGAAAAACTGTTTTTT. Encoded protein: CASRLRTANEKLFF.

J is TRBJ1-2 and V is TRBV12-3 or TRBV12-4; D gene ambiguous. The V end lost 7 bases, the J end lost 0 bases, and 9 bases lay between the germline ends. The CDR3 runs to 13 residues. The CDR3 region is CASTLSPNYGYTF. CDR3 sequence (DNA): TGTGCCAGCACCCTTTCACCTAACTATGGCTACACCTTC.

This sequence joins TRBV24-1 and TRBJ2-7, with TRBD2 matching 12 bases. Germline CDR1 is KGHDR and CDR2 is SFDVKD. The CDR3 loop spans 14 amino acids. The V and J ends lost 9 bases and 7 bases, in that order; junction bases with no gene match: 9. CDR3 nucleotides: TGTGCCACCTCTAGCGGGGGGGCCCATAGAGAGCAGTACTTC. It yields the protein CATSSGGAHREQYF.

This clone was counted once. This chain links TRBV11-3 with TRBJ1-1, with unresolved D. The CDR3 length is 13 residues. V lost 4 bases to trimming and J lost 0 bases, with 6 bases between them. The germline V gene has CDR1 SGHNT and CDR2 YENEEA. CDR3 protein: CASSSPVNTEAFF. DNA for the CDR3: TGTGCCAGCAGCTCACCGGTGAACACTGAAGCTTTCTTT.

The V gene is TRBV4-3, the J gene TRBJ2-7; 8 nucleotides match TRBD1. Trimming at V came to 0 bases and at J to 6 bases, leaving 7 bases not matched to a gene. The CDR3 length is 15 residues. Looked up from germline, CDR1 is LGHNA and CDR2 is YSLEER. The CDR3 nucleotides are TGCGCCAGCAGCCAAGATATGGGACAGGTCGGCGAGCAGTACTTC. Its protein product is CASSQDMGQVGEQYF.

The gene calls are TRBV5-1 and TRBJ2-3; D gene unclear. The germline V gene has CDR1 SGHRS and CDR2 YFSETQ. The CDR3 contains 15 residues. The V end lost 1 base, the J end lost 2 bases, and 11 bases lay between the germline ends. CDR3 sequence reads: CASSLLRWDTDTQYF. As DNA, the CDR3 is TGCGCCAGCAGCTTGCTACGTTGGGACACAGATACGCAGTATTTT. Full variable domain (rest looked up from reference TRBV5-1 and TRBJ2-3): KAGVTQTPRYLIKTRGQQVTLSCSPISGHRSVSWYQQTPGQGLQFLFEYFSETQRNKGNFPGRFSGRQFSNSRSEMNVSTLELGDSALYLCASSLLRWDTDTQYFGPGTRLTVL.

The rearrangement joins TRBV30 to TRBJ2-2; D remains unclear. Germline-derived CDR1 and CDR2 are GTSNPN and SVGIG (reference sequence). CDR3 size: 15 residues. V was cut by 5 bases and J by 1 base, with 14 bases left in between. The DNA for the CDR3 is TGTGCCTGGGCTCCTCTGGGCCGGAACACCGGGGAGCTGTTTTTT. Protein sequence: CAWAPLGRNTGELFF.

This sequence joins TRBV6-5 and TRBJ2-2; D is undetermined. The V gene lost 2 bases and the J gene lost 2 bases, with 12 bases spanning the gap. This CDR3 is built from 16 residues. Germline CDR1 reads MNHEY; CDR2 reads SVGAGI. The CDR3 reads CASSYGVQLNTGELFF. The CDR3 coding sequence is TGTGCCAGCAGTTACGGGGTACAGCTTAACACCGGGGAGCTGTTTTTT.

The chain combines TRBV19 with TRBJ1-6, with TRBD1 matching 9 bases. The V segment lost 3 bases and the J segment 14 bases; nucleotides outside the gene matches: 8. The CDR3 loop spans 14 amino acids. Germline V lookup: CDR1 LNHDA, CDR2 SQIVND (reference sequence). CDR3 in amino acids: CASSIRDRDSTLHF. CDR3 DNA sequence: TGTGCCAGTAGTATCCGGGACAGGGATTCCACCCTCCACTTT.

This chain joins TRBV6-1 and TRBJ2-2; 7 nucleotides agree with TRBD1. Germline-derived CDR1 and CDR2 are MNHNS and SASEGT. V shed 2 bases and J 5 bases; nucleotides not matched to a gene: 5. This CDR3 region has 15 residues. This CDR3 is CASSERGRRTGELFF. DNA for the CDR3: TGTGCCAGCAGTGAAAGGGGGCGAAGGACCGGGGAGCTGTTTTTT.

J is TRBJ1-1 and V is TRBV7-2; no clear D. Trimming left V 1 base short and J 1 base short, with 10 bases between. Germline V lookup: CDR1 SGHTA, CDR2 FQGNSA. This CDR3 is 15 amino acids long. The CDR3 loop is CASSLVRGGNTEAFF. The CDR3 nucleotides read TGTGCCAGCAGCTTAGTTCGGGGTGGGAACACTGAAGCTTTCTTT.

This clone was seen more than once but under ten times. This sequence joins TRBV4-3 and TRBJ2-6; D uncertain. The CDR3 consists of 15 residues. Trimming shortened V by 5 bases and J by 0 bases, and 8 bases separated the two germline ends. From germline, CDR1 is LGHNA and CDR2 YSLEER. DNA for the CDR3: TGCGCCAGCAGCTTCAGCTTCTCTGGGGCCAACGTCCTGACTTTC. Protein sequence: CASSFSFSGANVLTF.

This chain links TRBV14 with TRBJ2-1; 7 nucleotides agree with TRBD2. The V gene's germline CDR1 is SGHDN and CDR2 FVKESK. After removal of 1 base from V and 0 bases from J, the junction contained 0 bases not matched to a gene. This CDR3 has 15 amino acids. The CDR3 nucleotides read TGTGCCAGCAGCCAAGCGGGGGGCTCCTACAATGAGCAGTTCTTC. It is translated as CASSQAGGSYNEQFF.

This clone has a single count. The chain has TRBV25-1 and TRBJ1-3; TRBD1 is a possible D gene (5 bases). Germline V gene sequence: CDR1 MGHDK, CDR2 SYGVNS. This CDR3 is built from 16 residues. V lost 8 bases to trimming and J lost 0 bases, with 17 bases between them. The CDR3 DNA follows: TGTGCCAGCGAAACAATGGGGACGTTCTCTGGAAACACCATATATTTT. Encoded protein: CASETMGTFSGNTIYF.

The count of this clone is one. The chain is built from TRBV4-1 and TRBJ1-5, with D possibly TRBD1 on 5 matching bases. The CDR3 loop spans 15 amino acids. Trimming cost V 0 bases and J 4 bases, with 10 bases left between them. CDR1 is MGHRA and CDR2 is YSYEKL in the germline V gene. CDR3 DNA: TGCGCCAGCAGCCAAGAGGGACGGGGTAATCAGCCCCAGCATTTT. Its translation: CASSQEGRGNQPQHF.

The chain employs TRBV5-1 and TRBJ1-2; D is perhaps TRBD1 (5 bases). With 4 bases removed from V and 2 bases from J, the gap between germline ends came to 18 bases. The CDR3 is 16 residues long. CDR1 and CDR2 (germline): SGHRS, YFSETQ. The CDR3 DNA follows: TGCGCCAGCAGCCCGGGGACGTCCTTCAGCAACTATGGCTACACCTTC. Translating gives CASSPGTSFSNYGYTF.

The genes are TRBV4-3 and TRBJ2-1; D perhaps matches TRBD1 (6 bases). The ends were cut back, 1 base at V and 7 bases at J, with 8 bases in the middle. The CDR3 runs 13 residues. The V gene's germline CDR1 is LGHNA and CDR2 YSLEER. The CDR3 region is CASSQVGQNEQFF. The CDR3 nucleotides read TGCGCCAGCAGCCAAGTTGGACAGAATGAGCAGTTCTTC.

The rearrangement joins TRBV6-6 to TRBJ2-1, with 11 bases identical to TRBD1. The CDR3 is made up of 14 amino acids. Germline V CDR1 and CDR2: MNHNY, SVGAGI (reference sequence). V lost 6 bases and J lost 3; bases outside the gene matches: 1. The CDR3 loop reads CASRGQGDYNEQFF. CDR3 coding DNA: TGTGCCAGCAGGGGACAGGGGGACTACAATGAGCAGTTCTTC.

A single count supports this clone. The chain has TRBV9 and TRBJ1-6; 7 bases align to TRBD1. The CDR3 sequence is 17 residues long. CDR1 and CDR2 from the germline V gene are SGDLS and YYNGEE. V lost 0 bases to trimming and J lost 0 bases; unmatched junction nucleotides: 3. The CDR3, as DNA: TGTGCCAGCAGCGTAGGACGGGACAGCTCCTATAATTCACCCCTCCACTTT. It specifies CASSVGRDSSYNSPLHF.

Remarks on this clone: In the same sample, other DNA sequences code for this CDR3. The J gene is TRBJ2-7, the V gene TRBV6-6, with D tentatively TRBD2 (5 bases). The germline gives CDR1 MNHNY, CDR2 SVGAGI (reference sequence). The CDR3 consists of 13 residues. V shed 2 bases and J shed 1 base, with 6 bases lying between them. The CDR3 nucleotides read TGTGCCAGCAGTTACGGAGGATCCTACGAGCAGTACTTC. Protein sequence: CASSYGGSYEQYF.

The J gene is TRBJ1-2, the V gene TRBV30; 9 bases fit TRBD1. With V trimmed by 2 bases and J by 6 bases, 7 bases remained unmatched. This CDR3 comprises 14 residues. Germline-derived CDR1 and CDR2 are GTSNPN and SVGIG (reference sequence). CDR3 coding DNA: TGTGCCTGGAGTCCCGGGACAGGGTCCCATGGCTACACCTTC. Translating it yields CAWSPGTGSHGYTF.

This chain uses TRBV6-2 or TRBV6-3 with TRBJ2-3, with 9 bases lining up with TRBD2. V dropped 3 bases and J dropped 5; count of bases not matched to a gene: 18. The CDR3 extends over 19 amino acids. Per the germline V gene, CDR1 is MNHEY and CDR2 is SVGEGT. In DNA form, the CDR3 reads TGTGCCAGCAGTTATGCCTCAAGACGGCGGGGGGGCCGAATAGATACGCAGTATTTT. It codes for CASSYASRRRGGRIDTQYF.

This chain links TRBV12-5 with TRBJ2-7; no firm D call. V lost 4 bases and J lost 2, with 15 bases in between. The CDR3 contains 15 residues. The germline CDR1 and CDR2 sequences are LGHNT and FRNRAP. This CDR3 reads CASGSTRQIPYEQYF. CDR3 in DNA: TGTGCTAGTGGTTCAACCAGGCAGATACCCTACGAGCAGTACTTC.

The V call is TRBV7-2, the J call TRBJ2-5; TRBD1 might be the D (7 bases). The CDR3 consists of 16 residues. Germline assignment: CDR1 SGHTA and CDR2 FQGNSA. V was trimmed by 3 bases and J by 5 bases, leaving 19 bases between them. For the CDR3, the DNA is TGTGCCAGCAGCTTGCTCGCGGGACAGAAGGTCGAGACCCAGTACTTC. As protein: CASSLLAGQKVETQYF.

V is TRBV19 and J is TRBJ1-4, with TRBD1 matching 11 bases. V was pared by 6 bases and J by 7 bases, with 10 bases of the junction left unmatched. CDR3 length: 16 residues. Looked up from germline, CDR1 is LNHDA and CDR2 is SQIVND (reference sequence). CDR3 in DNA: TGTGCCAGTAGCAACACCGGGACAGGGGGTGGTGAAAAACTGTTTTTT. Its translation: CASSNTGTGGGEKLFF.

A few counts support this clone. The rearrangement links TRBV27 to TRBJ1-2; no reliable D call. This CDR3 has 13 amino acids. V dropped 8 bases and J dropped 8 bases, with 18 bases sitting between them. Germline V gene data show CDR1 as MNHEY and CDR2 as SMNVEV (reference sequence). CDR3 residues: CASAPNGAWGYTF. Written as DNA, the CDR3 is TGTGCCAGCGCTCCCAACGGTGCGTGGGGCTACACCTTC.

The genes are TRBV12-3 or TRBV12-4 and TRBJ1-6; D is uncertain. V lost 4 bases to trimming and J lost 11 bases, with 12 bases between them. The CDR3 runs 13 residues. In DNA, the CDR3 is TGTGCCAGCAGTTCTGGATTAGGGACACCCCTCCACTTT. Amino acids: CASSSGLGTPLHF.